What follows are 27 T cell receptor beta chains derived from one specimen sequenced in a study of T cells in Graves' hyperthyroidism and ophthalmopathy. Amplification of TCR beta CDR3 regions used RNA as the template. First-round RT-PCR with HTBI primers amplified the TCR CDR3 region. TCRdb re-called the multiplex PCR reads through MiXCR, storing one row per CDR3 protein. The sample carries 300,000 to 450,000 distinct CDR3 sequences, approximately 15% recorded once. Sequences were obtained from blood. These receptors were taken from a woman younger than 35 with Graves' hyperthyroidism that later progressed to Graves' ophthalmopathy.

This clonotype has a count of ten or more. This chain uses TRBV27 with TRBJ2-7, with D possibly called TRBD1 or TRBD2 (5 bases each). The CDR3 runs 14 residues. Germline loops: CDR1 MNHEY, CDR2 SMNVEV (reference sequence). With 5 bases removed from V and 0 bases from J, the gap between germline ends came to 11 bases. CDR3 coding DNA: TGTGCCAGCAGTACTAGGGACGGCTCCTACGAGCAGTACTTC. Translating gives CASSTRDGSYEQYF.

The chain recombines TRBV19 with TRBJ2-3, with 9 positions matching TRBD2. The V gene's germline CDR1 is LNHDA and CDR2 SQIVND (reference sequence). This CDR3 has 17 residues. With V trimmed by 5 bases and J by 1 base, 10 bases remained unmatched. CDR3 coding DNA: TGTGCCAGTAGTCCCTCCTTAGCGGGAGAGGGCACAGATACGCAGTATTTT. It encodes CASSPSLAGEGTDTQYF. The full variable domain, its missing parts supplied by reference TRBV19 and TRBJ2-3, is DGGITQSPKYLFRKEGQNVTLSCEQNLNHDAMYWYRQDPGQGLRLIYYSQIVNDFQKGDIAEGYSVSREKKESFPLTVTSAQKNPTAFYLCASSPSLAGEGTDTQYFGPGTRLTVL.

This clonotype was observed at least ten times. The gene calls are TRBV12-3 or TRBV12-4 and TRBJ2-5, with D possibly being TRBD2 (6 bases). The CDR3 loop spans 15 amino acids. V lost 0 bases and J lost 2, with 10 bases in between. In DNA, the CDR3 is TGTGCCAGCAGTTTAGCGGGAGGCAATCAAGAGACCCAGTACTTC. Translating gives CASSLAGGNQETQYF.

This clonotype occurred a few times. The chain links TRBV6-1 to TRBJ2-7; TRBD2 agrees at 8 bases. Germline CDR1 and CDR2: MNHNS and SASEGT. V was clipped by 8 bases and J by 2 bases; unmatched bases: 8. The CDR3 covers 14 residues. The DNA of the CDR3 is TGTGCCAGCTCTCTCCGGGAGGGAACCTACGAGCAGTACTTC. Its protein product is CASSLREGTYEQYF.

The CDR3 spells CASSFYKDQETQYF. CDR3 DNA sequence: TGTGCCAGCAGCTTTTATAAAGATCAAGAGACCCAGTACTTC. The V gene is TRBV7-2, the J gene TRBJ2-5; D unclear. The V gene's germline CDR1 is SGHTA and CDR2 FQGNSA. Trimming stripped 3 bases from V and 2 bases from J, with 10 bases between. The CDR3 covers 14 residues.

This clonotype has ten or more counts. The V and J genes are TRBV28 and TRBJ1-2; D remains unclear. V was trimmed by 4 bases and J by 6 bases, leaving 12 bases between them. CDR3 length equals 13 residues. Per the germline V gene, CDR1 is MDHEN and CDR2 is SYDVKM. The CDR3 region has the DNA TGTGCCAGCAGTTCCGGCAACGGCGATGGCTACACCTTC. It is translated as CASSSGNGDGYTF.

This clonotype was observed at least ten times. The genes are TRBV28 and TRBJ1-1; TRBD1 matches at 11 bases. Germline trimming cut 6 bases from V and 1 base from J; bases unmatched to any gene: 7. Looked up from germline, CDR1 is MDHEN and CDR2 is SYDVKM. The CDR3 is 16 amino acids. The CDR3 bases are TGTGCCAGCAGAGGGGGGGACAGGGGGTCGAACACTGAAGCTTTCTTT. It is translated as CASRGGDRGSNTEAFF.

Only a few counts were recorded for this clonotype. The junction differs from germline at one of its ends, possibly a read error. Written as DNA, the CDR3 is TGTGCCAGCAGCTTAGGACCGGGACAGCTTTTT. Amino acids: CASSLGPGQLF. J is TRBJ2-2 and V is TRBV7-9, with 7 bases identical to TRBD1. Germline V gene data show CDR1 as SEHNR and CDR2 as FQNEAQ (reference sequence). The CDR3 has 11 amino acids.

This clonotype has a count of ten or more. The chain employs TRBV30 and TRBJ2-7; tentatively, D is TRBD2 (6 bases). This CDR3 has 14 amino acids. Germline lookup yields CDR1 GTSNPN and CDR2 SVGIG (reference sequence). V dropped 3 bases and J dropped 2 bases, with 14 bases sitting between them. The CDR3 DNA reads TGTGCCTGGAGCGGAGGTAGCGGAGCCTACGAGCAGTACTTC. This encodes CAWSGGSGAYEQYF.

The chain joins TRBV6-1 to TRBJ2-3; 13 bases are a match to TRBD2. This CDR3 region has 17 residues. The V gene's germline CDR1 is MNHNS and CDR2 SASEGT. With V trimmed by 3 bases and J by 3 bases, 6 bases remained unmatched. The CDR3 region is CASSDPGLAGTTDTQYF. CDR3 DNA: TGTGCCAGCAGTGACCCGGGACTAGCGGGAACAACAGATACGCAGTATTTT.

The rearrangement links TRBV19 to TRBJ1-5, with D possibly matching TRBD1 (5 bases). The germline gives CDR1 LNHDA, CDR2 SQIVND (reference sequence). The V end lost 1 base, the J end lost 0 bases, and 10 bases lay between the germline ends. There are 16 residues in the CDR3. Written as DNA, the CDR3 is TGTGCCAGTAGTATAGGACAGCAATATAGCAATCAGCCCCAGCATTTT. Protein sequence: CASSIGQQYSNQPQHF. Supplemented by reference TRBV19 and TRBJ1-5, the full variable domain reads DGGITQSPKYLFRKEGQNVTLSCEQNLNHDAMYWYRQDPGQGLRLIYYSQIVNDFQKGDIAEGYSVSREKKESFPLTVTSAQKNPTAFYLCASSIGQQYSNQPQHFGDGTRLSIL.

In this sample, this clonotype turned up many times. The chain combines TRBV27 with TRBJ2-1, with 8 bases that match TRBD2. The CDR3 has 16 residues. Germline CDR1 and CDR2: MNHEY and SMNVEV (reference sequence). V shed 3 bases, J shed 9 bases, and the junction held 13 bases outside the gene matches. The CDR3 DNA is TGTGCCAGCAGTTTGGCTCCGGGACTAGACTACCTTGAGCAGTTCTTC. This encodes CASSLAPGLDYLEQFF.

This clonotype was recorded many times. The chain uses TRBV11-2 and TRBJ2-6, with D uncertain. The germline V gene has CDR1 SGHAT and CDR2 FQNNGV. There are 13 residues in the CDR3. Trimming left V 1 base short and J 2 bases short, with 0 bases between. The CDR3 region is CASSLAGANVLTF. For the CDR3, the DNA is TGTGCCAGCAGCTTAGCTGGGGCCAACGTCCTGACTTTC.

On this clonotype: One end of the junction is discordant with germline, which a read error may explain. The rearrangement uses TRBV29-1 and TRBJ2-6, with D possibly TRBD1 on 5 matching bases. CDR3 length: 16 amino acids. Per the germline V gene, CDR1 is SQVTM and CDR2 is ANQGSEA. CDR3 sequence: CSVVTVSLSGANVQTF. Written as DNA, the CDR3 is TGCAGCGTTGTAACGGTCAGCCTCTCTGGGGCCAACGTCCAGACTTTC.

This clonotype occurred many times. The rearrangement links TRBV5-1 to TRBJ2-7, with 10 bases that match TRBD2. The CDR3 covers 14 residues. The germline V gene has CDR1 SGHRS and CDR2 YFSETQ. V gave up 4 bases and J gave up 3 bases; unmatched junction bases: 4. CDR3 residues: CASSPSGRVYEQYF. The CDR3 DNA reads as TGCGCCAGCAGCCCAAGCGGGAGGGTCTACGAGCAGTACTTC.

The sample holds many counts of this clonotype. This rearrangement joins TRBV27 to TRBJ2-1; 11 bases align to TRBD1. The V gene end was trimmed by 7 bases and the J gene end by 7 bases; junction bases not matched to a gene: 6. In germline, CDR1 is MNHEY, CDR2 SMNVEV (reference sequence). The length of the CDR3 is 14 residues. As DNA, the CDR3 is TGTGCCAGCACAGGACAGGGGGCAATTAATGAGCAGTTCTTC. This translates into CASTGQGAINEQFF.

The table lists this clonotype with a few counts. The genes are TRBV14 and TRBJ1-3; 8 bases match TRBD1. The CDR3 loop spans 16 amino acids. The germline CDR1 and CDR2 sequences are SGHDN and FVKESK. The V segment lost 3 bases and the J segment 6 bases; nucleotides outside the gene matches: 10. The CDR3 region is CASSHLLGTGENTIYF. The CDR3 DNA reads TGTGCCAGCAGCCATTTACTCGGGACAGGAGAAAACACCATATATTTT.

The J gene is TRBJ2-3, the V gene TRBV30, with 7 bases identical to TRBD2. From germline, CDR1 is GTSNPN and CDR2 SVGIG (reference sequence). The junction had 10 bases not matched to a gene; V was cut back by 4 bases and J by 0 bases. The CDR3 length is 16 residues. This CDR3 is CAWTPPSGPSTDTQYF. Written as DNA, the CDR3 is TGTGCCTGGACCCCCCCTAGCGGTCCTAGCACAGATACGCAGTATTTT.

The chain recombines TRBV6-2 or TRBV6-3 with TRBJ2-7; TRBD2 might be the D (6 bases). Germline CDR1 and CDR2: MNHEY and SVGEGT. The CDR3 is 15 residues long. The V end was cut by 6 bases, the J end by 2 bases, with 17 bases between. Written as DNA, the CDR3 is TGTGCCAGCAGGTCCTTTGGGGGAGGAACCTACGAGCAGTACTTC. As protein: CASRSFGGGTYEQYF.

This clonotype was seen repeatedly, ten times or more. The chain couples TRBV12-3 or TRBV12-4 to TRBJ2-5; TRBD1 agrees at 9 bases. The CDR3 runs to 15 residues. The V gene end was trimmed by 5 bases and the J gene end by 5 bases; junction bases not matched to a gene: 9. Here the CDR3 DNA reads TGTGCCAGCAGTCTTACAGGGGGCGAGGGGGAGACCCAGTACTTC. The encoded protein is CASSLTGGEGETQYF.

Many counts were recorded for this clonotype. The gene calls are TRBV28 and TRBJ2-3; D remains unclear. V shed 4 bases and J shed 3 bases, with 17 bases lying between them. The V gene's germline CDR1 is MDHEN and CDR2 SYDVKM. The CDR3 extends over 16 amino acids. The CDR3 region has the DNA TGTGCCAGCAGTTCTCAAACCAGTGGTGGGACAGATACGCAGTATTTT. Its protein is CASSSQTSGGTDTQYF.

This clonotype was detected many times. This chain uses TRBV28 with TRBJ2-1; maybe TRBD1 (5 bases). The germline gives CDR1 MDHEN, CDR2 SYDVKM. The CDR3 is 14 amino acids. V shed 3 bases and J shed 9 bases, with 15 bases lying between them. The CDR3 region is CASSFWQGTREQFF. DNA of the CDR3: TGTGCCAGCAGTTTTTGGCAGGGAACTCGTGAGCAGTTCTTC.

This clonotype occurred a few times. The CDR3 region is CAWIPRGQGNNEQFF. The CDR3, as DNA: TGTGCCTGGATCCCTAGGGGACAGGGGAACAATGAGCAGTTCTTC. The chain joins TRBV30 to TRBJ2-1; 10 bases fit TRBD1. From germline, CDR1 is GTSNPN and CDR2 SVGIG (reference sequence). J lost 5 bases, V lost 4 bases, and 8 bases had no gene match. The CDR3 spans 15 residues.

In its sample, this clonotype was seen a few times. The V call is TRBV28, the J call TRBJ2-3; D gene uncertain. Germline-derived CDR1 and CDR2 are MDHEN and SYDVKM. CDR3 length: 15 residues. Trimming cost V 1 base and J 6 bases, with 14 bases left between them. This chain's CDR3 is CASSLSSQAPDTQYF. CDR3 nucleotides: TGTGCCAGCAGTTTATCTTCCCAAGCACCGGATACGCAGTATTTT.

This clonotype was observed many times. The chain has TRBV27 and TRBJ2-7; 11 bases line up with TRBD1. The germline V gene encodes CDR1 MNHEY and CDR2 SMNVEV (reference sequence). Trimming removed 5 bases from V and 6 bases from J; junction bases left unmatched: 6. The CDR3 consists of 14 residues. CDR3 sequence: CASSTSGTGGEQYF. CDR3 nucleotide sequence: TGTGCCAGCAGTACTTCCGGGACAGGGGGCGAGCAGTACTTC.

This clonotype was recorded once. Germline and junction disagree at one end, which may indicate a read error. J is TRBJ2-1 and V is TRBV9, with a possible D match to TRBD2 (5 bases). The CDR3 consists of 12 residues. CDR1 is SGDLS and CDR2 is YYNGEE in the germline V gene. The CDR3 spells CANSGNYNEQFF. CDR3 coding DNA: TGTGCCAACAGCGGAAATTACAATGAGCAGTTCTTC.

V usage is TRBV29-1 and J usage is TRBJ2-2; possible D gene TRBD2, 6 bases. This CDR3 contains 18 residues. Germline values: CDR1 SQVTM, CDR2 ANQGSEA. This CDR3 reads CRVVGTSPYPLNTGELFF. As DNA, the CDR3 is TGCAGAGTCGTAGGGACTTCACCCTACCCCCTGAACACCGGGGAGCTGTTTTTT.